Shown below are 32 T cell receptor beta chains from a single sample sequenced in a study of graft-versus-host responses after intestinal transplantation. The protocol was immunoSEQ multiplex PCR, while the TCRdb copy is restricted to in-frame clones and leaves out a portion. The sample contains over 120,000 clones, about nine tenths of which appear only once. No antigen is known for these receptors. The sequenced sample was unstimulated CD4+ T cells sorted from spleen or lymph node cells, obtained before intestinal transplant. The receptor source for this set is a human donor who received an intestinal transplant.

Details on this clone: The identical CDR3 is also encoded by other nucleotide sequences in the sample. The chain uses TRBV5-6 and TRBJ1-2, with TRBD1 as a possible D gene (5 bases). The CDR3 has 13 amino acids. Per the germline V gene, CDR1 is SGHDT and CDR2 is YYEEEE. V lost 0 bases to trimming and J lost 4 bases, with 7 bases between them. CDR3 sequence: CASSLGRAYGYTF. CDR3 DNA: TGTGCCAGCAGCTTGGGCAGGGCCTATGGCTACACCTTC. Full variable domain (rest looked up from reference TRBV5-6 and TRBJ1-2): DAGVTQSPTHLIKTRGQQVTLRCSPKSGHDTVSWYQQALGQGPQFIFQYYEEEERQRGNFPDRFSGHQFPNYSSELNVNALLLGDSALYLCASSLGRAYGYTFGSGTRLTVV.

This clone occurred once. V gene TRBV2 combines with J gene TRBJ2-1; D uncertain. From germline, CDR1 is SNHLY and CDR2 FYNNEI. The length of the CDR3 is 10 residues. The V end was cut by 8 bases, the J end by 5 bases, with 4 bases between. The CDR3 DNA is TGTGCCAGCGAACACAATGAGCAGTTCTTC. This codes for CASEHNEQFF.

The chain couples TRBV7-2 to TRBJ1-1, with 8 bases matching TRBD1. V lost 3 bases and J lost 10; bases outside the gene matches: 4. Germline CDR1 and CDR2: SGHTA and FQGNSA. The CDR3 is 12 amino acids. The CDR3 coding sequence is TGTGCCAGCAGCTTTCGGACAGGGTCAGCTTTCTTT. This encodes CASSFRTGSAFF.

The chain carries TRBV5-1 and TRBJ2-7; 7 nucleotides line up with TRBD2. Trimming removed 0 bases from V and 0 bases from J; junction bases left unmatched: 6. Germline V gene sequence: CDR1 SGHRS, CDR2 YFSETQ. This CDR3 is 16 amino acids long. The chain's CDR3 is CASSLGSSGYSYEQYF. The CDR3, as DNA: TGCGCCAGCAGCTTGGGAAGTAGCGGGTACTCCTACGAGCAGTACTTC.

The chain employs TRBV30 and TRBJ1-1; TRBD1 aligns across 7 bases. This CDR3 is built from 12 residues. From germline, CDR1 is GTSNPN and CDR2 SVGIG (reference sequence). V gave up 2 bases and J gave up 5 bases; unmatched junction bases: 2. CDR3 sequence: CAWSRGRTEAFF. In nucleotides, the CDR3 is TGTGCCTGGAGTAGGGGGCGGACTGAAGCTTTCTTT.

This chain links TRBV11-2 with TRBJ2-5, with 7 bases fitting TRBD1. Looked up from germline, CDR1 is SGHAT and CDR2 is FQNNGV. The V gene end was trimmed by 6 bases and the J gene end by 2 bases; junction bases not matched to a gene: 3. The CDR3 runs to 13 residues. The CDR3 loop is CASRRTGQETQYF. CDR3 sequence (DNA): TGTGCCAGCAGAAGGACAGGACAAGAGACCCAGTACTTC.

The V and J genes are TRBV27 and TRBJ2-3; 8 bases map to TRBD1. The CDR3 covers 16 residues. The V gene's germline CDR1 is MNHEY and CDR2 SMNVEV (reference sequence). With V trimmed by 6 bases and J by 0 bases, 8 bases remained unmatched. CDR3 amino acids: CASSSDRGFSTDTQYF. DNA for the CDR3: TGTGCCAGCAGCTCAGACAGGGGATTTAGCACAGATACGCAGTATTTT.

The V gene is TRBV4-1, the J gene TRBJ2-4; 9 bases are shared with TRBD2. The CDR3 extends over 15 amino acids. CDR1 is MGHRA and CDR2 is YSYEKL in the germline V gene. With V trimmed by 1 base and J by 7 bases, 5 bases remained unmatched. The DNA of the CDR3 is TGCGCCAGCAGCCAAGGGGCGGGAGGGACTAACATTCAGTACTTC. It is translated as CASSQGAGGTNIQYF.

This clone showed up just once. The chain couples TRBV18 to TRBJ2-7; D unresolved. Germline CDR1 and CDR2: KGHSH and LQKENI. The V gene lost 3 bases and the J gene lost 6 bases, with 18 bases spanning the gap. This CDR3 contains 15 residues. The CDR3 reads CASSPRSMAGPEQYF. In nucleotides, the CDR3 is TGTGCCAGCTCACCGAGGAGTATGGCAGGACCCGAGCAGTACTTC.

This chain connects TRBV30 to TRBJ2-3, with TRBD2 matching 12 bases. J gave up 0 bases and V 1 base, and 11 bases lay outside the gene matches. The CDR3 is 19 amino acids. CDR1 GTSNPN and CDR2 SVGIG come from the germline V gene (reference sequence). The CDR3 region has the DNA TGTGCCTGGAGTGCCTTCGGGACTAGCGGGCTCACTAGCACAGATACGCAGTATTTT. It specifies CAWSAFGTSGLTSTDTQYF.

The chain is built from TRBV5-1 and TRBJ1-1, with D maybe TRBD1 (5 bases). The V end lost 0 bases, the J end lost 2 bases, and 11 bases lay between the germline ends. This CDR3 region has 15 residues. Germline CDR1 SGHRS, CDR2 YFSETQ. The CDR3 loop is CASSLGTLTNTEAFF. CDR3 nucleotides: TGCGCCAGCAGCTTGGGGACACTAACTAACACTGAAGCTTTCTTT.

Only one count was recorded for this clone. This sequence joins TRBV5-1 and TRBJ2-7, with TRBD2 matching 9 bases. V shed 3 bases and J 6 bases; nucleotides not matched to a gene: 7. Germline-derived CDR1 and CDR2 are SGHRS and YFSETQ. The CDR3 is 14 residues long. The CDR3 loop is CASSSNPAGGEQYF. The CDR3 DNA reads as TGCGCCAGCAGCTCGAACCCAGCGGGAGGCGAGCAGTACTTC. The full variable domain, its missing parts supplied by reference TRBV5-1 and TRBJ2-7, is KAGVTQTPRYLIKTRGQQVTLSCSPISGHRSVSWYQQTPGQGLQFLFEYFSETQRNKGNFPGRFSGRQFSNSRSEMNVSTLELGDSALYLCASSSNPAGGEQYFGPGTRLTVT.

The chain joins TRBV27 to TRBJ2-6; D uncertain. V was cut by 4 bases and J by 0 bases, with 4 bases left in between. This CDR3 has 14 amino acids. CDR1 and CDR2 (germline): MNHEY, SMNVEV (reference sequence). CDR3 nucleotide sequence: TGTGCCAGCAGTTACAGCTCTGGGGCCAACGTCCTGACTTTC. It yields the protein CASSYSSGANVLTF.

This chain connects TRBV7-2 to TRBJ2-7, with TRBD2 identical over 8 bases. Germline-derived CDR1 and CDR2 are SGHTA and FQGNSA. CDR3 length: 12 amino acids. Trimming cost V 8 bases and J 7 bases; bases outside gene matches: 7. Here the CDR3 DNA reads TGTGCCAGCCGAGCGGGAGTGAGTGAGCAGTACTTC. Translation: CASRAGVSEQYF.

The gene calls are TRBV5-1 and TRBJ1-1, with a possible D match to TRBD1 (6 bases). The CDR3 sequence is 14 residues long. The V end was cut by 7 bases, the J end by 5 bases, with 18 bases between. Germline V gives CDR1 SGHRS, CDR2 YFSETQ. As DNA, the CDR3 is TGCGCCAGCGCTGGGGGGGGCGAGTTAACTGAAGCTTTCTTT. Translation gives CASAGGGELTEAFF.

V is TRBV19 and J is TRBJ2-7; D is uncertain. The CDR3 spans 12 residues. The ends were cut back, 4 bases at V and 5 bases at J, with 9 bases in the middle. Germline V CDR1 and CDR2: LNHDA, SQIVND (reference sequence). The CDR3: CASSTSQHEQYF. The CDR3 DNA reads TGTGCCAGTAGTACTTCCCAACACGAGCAGTACTTC.

This chain joins TRBV19 and TRBJ2-5; D might be TRBD2 (7 bases). V lost 4 bases and J lost 6, with 12 bases in between. The CDR3 spans 13 residues. Germline CDR1 reads LNHDA; CDR2 reads SQIVND (reference sequence). The CDR3 coding sequence is TGTGCCAGTAGTAGTCGGGGGGCGAAGACCCAGTACTTC. It specifies CASSSRGAKTQYF.

V gene TRBV7-2 combines with J gene TRBJ1-1; D unclear. Germline V CDR1 and CDR2: SGHTA, FQGNSA. The CDR3 consists of 14 residues. V shed 1 base and J shed 2 bases, with 8 bases lying between them. The CDR3 nucleotides are TGTGCCAGCAGCTTAGAGAGAGGTAACACTGAAGCTTTCTTT. Protein: CASSLERGNTEAFF.

The chain joins TRBV27 to TRBJ1-1, with TRBD1 matching 7 bases. This CDR3 spans 13 amino acids. The V and J ends lost 4 bases and 14 bases, in that order; junction bases with no gene match: 13. From germline, CDR1 is MNHEY and CDR2 SMNVEV (reference sequence). This CDR3 is CASSSTGASDVFF. In DNA form, the CDR3 reads TGTGCCAGCAGTTCTACAGGGGCTTCGGATGTGTTCTTT.

The chain is built from TRBV25-1 and TRBJ1-1; a possible D gene is TRBD1 (6 bases). CDR1 is MGHDK, CDR2 SYGVNS, per germline. CDR3 length: 13 residues. The V end was cut by 7 bases, the J end by 7 bases, with 16 bases between. The CDR3 loop is CASKGGYTGEAFF. The CDR3 DNA reads as TGTGCCAGCAAAGGGGGGTACACTGGTGAAGCTTTCTTT.

The rearrangement uses TRBV27 and TRBJ2-5; D possibly corresponds to TRBD2 (6 bases). The DNA end lines up better with TRBJ2-7; the J call may be wrong. Germline values: CDR1 MNHEY, CDR2 SMNVEV (reference sequence). The CDR3 contains 14 residues. The CDR3 DNA is TGTGCCAGCAGTTTAGCGGGACGGGCCTACGAGCAGTACTTC. Protein product: CASSLAGRAYEQYF.

This sequence joins TRBV6-6 and TRBJ1-1; TRBD1 aligns across 8 bases. The CDR3 is 15 residues long. Germline assignment: CDR1 MNHNY and CDR2 SVGAGI (reference sequence). V lost 6 bases to trimming and J lost 4 bases; unmatched junction nucleotides: 10. The CDR3 here is CASRLTPQGGTEAFF. In DNA form, the CDR3 reads TGTGCCAGCAGATTAACTCCACAGGGGGGCACTGAAGCTTTCTTT.

The chain couples TRBV7-8 to TRBJ1-2, with 8 bases matching TRBD1. The junction had 10 bases not matched to a gene; V was cut back by 2 bases and J by 5 bases. This CDR3 has 16 residues. CDR1 and CDR2 (germline): SGHVS, FQNEAQ. The CDR3 sequence is CASSLSARQGWYGYTF. For the CDR3, the DNA is TGTGCCAGCAGCTTATCCGCGAGACAGGGGTGGTATGGCTACACCTTC. Drawing the rest from reference TRBV7-8 and TRBJ1-2, the complete variable domain is GAGVSQSPRYKVAKRGQDVALRCDPISGHVSLFWYQQALGQGPEFLTYFQNEAQLDKSGLPSDRFFAERPEGSVSTLKIQRTQQEDSAVYLCASSLSARQGWYGYTFGSGTRLTVV.

The rearrangement links TRBV7-2 to TRBJ1-3, with D perhaps TRBD1 (5 bases). V lost 3 bases and J 6 bases, leaving 12 bases between the germline ends. The CDR3 totals 14 residues. CDR1 is SGHTA and CDR2 is FQGNSA in the germline V gene. DNA of the CDR3: TGTGCCAGCAGCTTTCGCGGGGGGGAAAACACCATATATTTT. Translating it yields CASSFRGGENTIYF. Full variable domain (outside the CDR3, taken from reference TRBV7-2 and TRBJ1-3): GAGVSQSPSNKVTEKGKDVELRCDPISGHTALYWYRQSLGQGLEFLIYFQGNSAPDKSGLPSDRFSAERTGGSVSTLTIQRTQQEDSAVYLCASSFRGGENTIYFGEGSWLTVV.

J is TRBJ2-7 and V is TRBV7-3; TRBD1 aligns across 11 bases. In germline, CDR1 is SGHTA, CDR2 FQGTGA. The CDR3 extends over 15 amino acids. J gave up 5 bases and V 3 bases, and 6 bases lay outside the gene matches. CDR3 coding DNA: TGTGCCAGCAGCTTGGACAGGGGGCGCGGGGACGAGCAGTACTTC. Encoded protein: CASSLDRGRGDEQYF.

The rearrangement links TRBV29-1 to TRBJ1-1, with D hard to call. Looked up from germline, CDR1 is SQVTM and CDR2 is ANQGSEA. This CDR3 spans 12 amino acids. Trimming stripped 5 bases from V and 1 base from J, with 8 bases between. The CDR3 DNA follows: TGCAGCGTTTGGCTCGCGAACACTGAAGCTTTCTTT. Translation gives CSVWLANTEAFF. Looking up the rest from reference TRBV29-1 and TRBJ1-1 gives the full variable domain: SAVISQKPSRDICQRGTSLTIQCQVDSQVTMMFWYRQQPGQSLTLIATANQGSEATYESGFVIDKFPISRPNLTFSTLTVSNMSPEDSSIYLCSVWLANTEAFFGQGTRLTVV.

In its sample, this clone was seen a few times. The chain carries TRBV20-1 and TRBJ2-3; D unclear. The length of the CDR3 is 10 residues. Germline loops: CDR1 DFQATT, CDR2 SNEGSKA (reference sequence). Trimming pared 3 bases from V and 4 bases from J, leaving 2 bases between. CDR3 loop: CSASADTQYF. The DNA of the CDR3 is TGCAGTGCTAGTGCAGATACGCAGTATTTT.

This clone was found once. The V and J genes are TRBV9 and TRBJ2-7; the match to TRBD2 covers 9 bases. Germline V gives CDR1 SGDLS, CDR2 YYNGEE. The junction had 4 bases not matched to a gene; V was cut back by 0 bases and J by 3 bases. The CDR3 contains 15 residues. CDR3 coding DNA: TGTGCCAGCAGCGTAGATGCTAGCGGGAACTACGAGCAGTACTTC. Translating it yields CASSVDASGNYEQYF. Together with reference TRBV9 and TRBJ2-7, the CDR3 gives the full variable domain: DSGVTQTPKHLITATGQRVTLRCSPRSGDLSVYWYQQSLDQGLQFLIQYYNGEERAKGNILERFSAQQFPDLHSELNLSSLELGDSALYFCASSVDASGNYEQYFGPGTRLTVT.

The gene calls are TRBV2 and TRBJ1-1; possibly TRBD1 for D (5 bases). CDR1 SNHLY and CDR2 FYNNEI come from the germline V gene. This CDR3 contains 18 residues. V lost 1 base and J 0 bases, leaving 18 bases between the germline ends. The chain's CDR3 is CASSEGVRGGSMNTEAFF. The CDR3 DNA follows: TGTGCCAGCAGTGAAGGGGTGCGGGGGGGTTCTATGAACACTGAAGCTTTCTTT.

The chain employs TRBV7-9 and TRBJ1-2; D remains unclear. CDR1 is SEHNR, CDR2 FQNEAQ, per germline (reference sequence). This CDR3 contains 15 residues. V was shortened by 1 base and J by 0 bases, with 9 bases between the two germline ends. The CDR3 spells CASSLGTPANYGYTF. The CDR3 coding sequence is TGTGCCAGCAGCTTAGGCACACCCGCTAACTATGGCTACACCTTC.

This clone has more than one count but fewer than ten. The chain combines TRBV18 with TRBJ1-3; D is unclear. This CDR3 has 15 amino acids. Germline values: CDR1 KGHSH, CDR2 LQKENI. V lost 4 bases and J 0 bases, leaving 10 bases between the germline ends. The CDR3 loop is CASSREAGSGNTIYF. The CDR3 DNA sequence: TGTGCCAGCTCACGGGAGGCAGGCTCTGGAAACACCATATATTTT.

The rearrangement joins TRBV6-1 to TRBJ1-4, with 10 bases fitting TRBD1. From germline, CDR1 is MNHNS and CDR2 SASEGT. The length of the CDR3 is 15 residues. J gave up 8 bases and V 5 bases, and 8 bases lay outside the gene matches. CDR3 DNA sequence: TGTGCCAGCAGTTCGACGGACAGGGGGGTAGAAAAACTGTTTTTT. Translation: CASSSTDRGVEKLFF.